This T cell receptor (beta chain) was recovered during a study of T-cell reconstitution after alpha-beta-depleted transplantation in children. This clonotype was observed a few times. This CDR3 region has 14 residues. V lost 0 bases and J 2 bases, leaving 8 bases between the germline ends. Germline CDR1 is SGHRS and CDR2 is YFSETQ. Molecular barcoding with unique molecular identifiers was used for the TCRbeta library. In TCRdb, the PCR reads were re-called with MiXCR into one record per CDR3 protein. The sample records 500,000 or so distinct CDR3 sequences, 32% being singletons. This material consisted of PBMCs from the stem cell graft donor, taken from the stem cell graft. The clonotype comes from a human donor who donated a stem cell graft to a child with aplastic anemia. The chain carries TRBV5-1 and TRBJ2-5; D call uncertain. The CDR3, as DNA: TGCGCCAGCAGCTTGGGAGTCACTCAAGAGACCCAGTACTTC. This sequence encodes CASSLGVTQETQYF.